Sequencing of this TCR beta chain was carried out in a study of cytomegalovirus exposure and HLA in healthy donors. V lost 5 bases and J 4 bases, leaving 9 bases between the germline ends. CDR3 length: 12 amino acids. CDR1 and CDR2 (germline): SQVTM, ANQGSEA. PCR used 60 Vbeta primers and 13 Jbeta primers. Libraries were prepared by immunoSEQ multiplex PCR; TCRdb keeps only in-frame clonotypes and omits some of them. The top ten clones hold roughly 1.5% of a sample with around 130,000 clones, approximately 84% of them seen once. The sequence derives from a woman in her late teens or twenties in good health and CMV-seronegative. The V and J genes are TRBV29-1 and TRBJ1-5; TRBD1 is a possible D gene (6 bases). What was sequenced was PBMCs. In DNA form, the CDR3 reads TGCAGCGTTCGCCAGGGGAATCAGCCCCAGCATTTT. Protein product: CSVRQGNQPQHF.